A single sample is the source of the 23 T cell receptor beta chains below, sequenced in a study of blood T cell repertoires in COVID-19. Data came from immunoSEQ multiplex PCR; TCRdb stores just in-frame clones and leaves some out. The sample lists a few hundred thousand clones, around 90% occurring once. Sequencing input: peripheral blood. The receptors were gathered from a man older than 75 with acute or convalescent COVID-19.

The rearrangement links TRBV9 to TRBJ2-1; 7 nucleotides agree with TRBD2. V lost 5 bases to trimming and J lost 2 bases; unmatched junction nucleotides: 7. Looked up from germline, CDR1 is SGDLS and CDR2 is YYNGEE. The CDR3 spans 15 residues. CDR3 in amino acids: CASSGEGTTYNEQFF. The DNA for the CDR3 is TGTGCCAGCAGTGGGGAGGGAACTACCTACAATGAGCAGTTCTTC.

The CDR3 loop is CASSPALALAKNIQYF. The CDR3 DNA is TGTGCCAGCTCACCTGCACTAGCGTTAGCCAAAAACATTCAGTACTTC. This chain joins TRBV18 and TRBJ2-4; 7 bases match TRBD2. The germline CDR1 and CDR2 sequences are KGHSH and LQKENI. V lost 3 bases and J lost 0; bases outside the gene matches: 5. The CDR3 covers 16 residues. The whole variable domain, remainder taken from reference TRBV18 and TRBJ2-4, is NAGVMQNPRHLVRRRGQEARLRCSPMKGHSHVYWYRQLPEEGLKFMVYLQKENIIDESGMPKERFSAEFPKEGPSILRIQQVVRGDSAAYFCASSPALALAKNIQYFGAGTRLSVL.

V and J are TRBV6-4 and TRBJ1-1; D is uncertain. V gave up 3 bases and J gave up 5 bases, with 10 bases separating them. Germline CDR1 is MRHNA and CDR2 is SNTAGT. The CDR3 runs to 13 residues. The CDR3 DNA sequence: TGTGCCAGCAGTGAAGACCGGGAGACTGAAGCTTTCTTT. This translates into CASSEDRETEAFF.

This chain connects TRBV7-2 to TRBJ2-7; 7 nucleotides align to TRBD1. Germline values: CDR1 SGHTA, CDR2 FQGNSA. V dropped 3 bases and J dropped 5; count of bases not matched to a gene: 4. CDR3 length: 13 amino acids. Here the CDR3 DNA reads TGTGCCAGCAGCTTTCTACAGGGGAACGAGCAGTACTTC. The encoded protein is CASSFLQGNEQYF.

The chain employs TRBV6-5 and TRBJ2-7; TRBD1 is a possible D gene (6 bases). CDR1 is MNHEY, CDR2 SVGAGI, per germline. The germline V and J ends were trimmed by 0 bases and 0 bases, with 6 bases remaining between them. This CDR3 is built from 14 residues. DNA of the CDR3: TGTGCCAGCAGTTACTCCAGGGGCTCCTACGAGCAGTACTTC. Translating gives CASSYSRGSYEQYF.

This clone was found a few times. The chain couples TRBV16 to TRBJ2-1; the D gene is possibly TRBD1 (5 bases). CDR3 length equals 16 residues. Germline V gives CDR1 KGHSY, CDR2 FQNENV. V was pared by 4 bases and J by 5 bases, with 18 bases between. In nucleotides, the CDR3 is TGTGCCAGCAGCCCATATACAGGCGGAGTGGACAATGAGCAGTTCTTC. As protein: CASSPYTGGVDNEQFF. Using reference TRBV16 and TRBJ2-1 for the parts outside the CDR3, the full variable domain is GEEVAQTPKHLVRGEGQKAKLYCAPIKGHSYVFWYQQVLKNEFKFLISFQNENVFDETGMPKERFSAKCLPNSPCSLEIQATKLEDSAVYFCASSPYTGGVDNEQFFGPGTRLTVL.

V is TRBV10-1 and J is TRBJ1-4, with no clear D. Germline V CDR1 and CDR2: WNHNN, SYGVQD (reference sequence). V lost 7 bases, J lost 5 bases, and 17 bases lay in between. The CDR3 sequence is 15 residues long. CDR3 coding DNA: TGCGCCAGCATCCAAGAGGAGGAACCCAATGAAAAACTGTTTTTT. It codes for CASIQEEEPNEKLFF.

The chain recombines TRBV4-2 with TRBJ1-6, with D possibly TRBD1 on 5 matching bases. Germline assignment: CDR1 LGHNA and CDR2 YNFKEQ. Trimming pared 5 bases from V and 9 bases from J, leaving 14 bases between. The CDR3 totals 14 residues. For the CDR3, the DNA is TGTGCCAGCAGCGGGGGGGAACGAATTTCACCCCTCCACTTT. This encodes CASSGGERISPLHF.

This chain joins TRBV5-4 and TRBJ2-1, with 13 bases aligning to TRBD2. Looked up from germline, CDR1 is SGHNT and CDR2 is YYREEE (reference sequence). The CDR3 is 16 amino acids. The V and J ends lost 4 bases and 6 bases, in that order; junction bases with no gene match: 7. The CDR3 DNA is TGTGCCAGCAGCGTCAGACTAGCGGGAGGTGCCAATGAGCAGTTCTTC. Translating it yields CASSVRLAGGANEQFF.

The genes are TRBV6-2 or TRBV6-3 and TRBJ1-2; no clear D. Trimming took off 4 bases at V and 1 base at J, with 7 bases between the two ends. CDR3 length: 13 residues. Germline loops: CDR1 MNHEY, CDR2 SVGEGT. CDR3 sequence: CASSLGVNYGYTF. The CDR3, as DNA: TGTGCCAGCAGTTTAGGAGTTAACTATGGCTACACCTTC.

The genes are TRBV7-2 and TRBJ1-2; no firm D call. The CDR3 runs 12 residues. Germline loops: CDR1 SGHTA, CDR2 FQGNSA. V gave up 2 bases and J gave up 8 bases, with 9 bases separating them. CDR3 coding DNA: TGTGCCAGCAGCTTAAATGGTGGCGGCTACACCTTC. Encoded protein: CASSLNGGGYTF. Full variable domain (outside the CDR3, taken from reference TRBV7-2 and TRBJ1-2): GAGVSQSPSNKVTEKGKDVELRCDPISGHTALYWYRQSLGQGLEFLIYFQGNSAPDKSGLPSDRFSAERTGGSVSTLTIQRTQQEDSAVYLCASSLNGGGYTFGSGTRLTVV.

This clone was counted once. J is TRBJ1-3 and V is TRBV3-1 (or the pseudogene TRBV3-2); D remains unclear. Germline CDR1 is LGHDT and CDR2 is YNNKEL (reference sequence). Trimming removed 4 bases at V and 0 bases at J, with 10 bases between. The CDR3 has 15 residues. CDR3 protein: CASSRSPGSGNTIYF. DNA of the CDR3: TGTGCCAGCAGCCGTTCCCCAGGCTCTGGAAACACCATATATTTT.

The rearrangement joins TRBV28 to TRBJ2-1; 15 bases are a match to TRBD2. The CDR3 covers 15 residues. Trimming cost V 5 bases and J 9 bases; bases outside gene matches: 5. Germline lookup yields CDR1 MDHEN and CDR2 SYDVKM. The CDR3 loop reads CASSIPGLAGGEQFF. In DNA form, the CDR3 reads TGTGCCAGCAGTATTCCGGGACTAGCGGGAGGTGAGCAGTTCTTC.

The J gene is TRBJ2-2, the V gene TRBV29-1, with 8 bases aligning to TRBD1. Unmatched junction bases numbered 3, after V lost 7 bases and J lost 5 bases. Germline-derived CDR1 and CDR2 are SQVTM and ANQGSEA. CDR3 size: 12 residues. CDR3 sequence reads: CSADRATGELFF. In DNA, the CDR3 is TGCAGCGCGGACAGGGCGACCGGGGAGCTGTTTTTT.

This CDR3 reads CASSSLGDEQYF. The CDR3 DNA follows: TGTGCCAGCTCCTCCCTGGGAGATGAGCAGTACTTC. The chain combines TRBV9 with TRBJ2-7, with D possibly being TRBD2 (5 bases). Germline CDR1 and CDR2: SGDLS and YYNGEE. CDR3 size: 12 residues. The ends were cut back, 7 bases at V and 7 bases at J, with 15 bases in the middle.

The table lists this clone with a count of one. The gene calls are TRBV27 and TRBJ1-6; TRBD1 agrees at 7 bases. With 5 bases clipped from V and 6 bases from J, the junction kept 4 bases outside the gene matches. Germline CDR1 reads MNHEY; CDR2 reads SMNVEV (reference sequence). The CDR3 consists of 14 residues. This chain's CDR3 is CASSDRESNSPLHF. In DNA form, the CDR3 reads TGTGCCAGCAGTGACAGGGAGAGTAATTCACCCCTCCACTTT.

The chain combines TRBV7-2 with TRBJ1-5, with D possibly being TRBD1 (6 bases). Trimming cost V 2 bases and J 5 bases, with 16 bases left between them. The V gene's germline CDR1 is SGHTA and CDR2 FQGNSA. The CDR3 has 16 residues. The CDR3 nucleotides read TGTGCCAGCAGCTTACCCCGGGCAGGGGTCCATCAGCCCCAGCATTTT. This sequence encodes CASSLPRAGVHQPQHF.

CDR3 amino acids: CASSYSKRGMRSPLHF. The CDR3 nucleotides are TGTGCCAGCAGTTACTCGAAAAGGGGTATGAGATCACCCCTCCACTTT. The chain is built from TRBV6-5 and TRBJ1-6; maybe TRBD1 (5 bases). CDR3 length equals 16 residues. Between the trimmed V and J ends, which lost 0 bases and 10 bases, there was a span of 16 bases. Germline V CDR1 and CDR2: MNHEY, SVGAGI.

This clone has a single count. The chain couples TRBV4-3 to TRBJ1-6; D gene ambiguous. Germline loops: CDR1 LGHNA, CDR2 YSLEER. The CDR3 is 14 residues long. V was clipped by 1 base and J by 6 bases, with 7 bases between them. This chain's CDR3 is CASSQVPGNSPLHF. CDR3 in DNA: TGCGCCAGCAGCCAAGTCCCCGGTAATTCACCCCTCCACTTT.

The rearrangement joins TRBV15 to TRBJ2-2; D ambiguous. Germline CDR1 is LNHNV and CDR2 is YYDKDF (reference sequence). The CDR3 sequence is 14 residues long. V lost 5 bases, J lost 1 base, and 8 bases lay in between. The DNA of the CDR3 is TGTGCCACCAGCTCCCAGGAGAACACCGGGGAGCTGTTTTTT. Translating gives CATSSQENTGELFF.

The rearrangement joins TRBV5-4 to TRBJ1-1; D perhaps matches TRBD1 (6 bases). The V end lost 3 bases, the J end lost 4 bases, and 16 bases lay between the germline ends. The CDR3 has 15 residues. CDR1 and CDR2 (germline): SGHNT, YYREEE (reference sequence). The CDR3 region is CASSYPGQMGTEAFF. In DNA, the CDR3 is TGTGCCAGCAGCTATCCGGGACAAATGGGCACTGAAGCTTTCTTT.

The rearrangement joins TRBV11-2 to TRBJ2-1; D uncertain. The germline gives CDR1 SGHAT, CDR2 FQNNGV. V lost 3 bases, J lost 0 bases, and 6 bases lay in between. The CDR3 is made up of 14 amino acids. The CDR3 DNA sequence: TGTGCCAGCAGCTTCCGAGTCTCCTACAATGAGCAGTTCTTC. Translated, it gives CASSFRVSYNEQFF.

The chain couples TRBV7-3 to TRBJ2-1; TRBD2 matches 11 bases. The CDR3 contains 17 residues. The V gene's germline CDR1 is SGHTA and CDR2 FQGTGA. Trimming cost V 2 bases and J 4 bases; bases outside gene matches: 7. CDR3 protein: CASSLRSGGASYNEQFF. In DNA form, the CDR3 reads TGTGCCAGCAGCTTACGTAGCGGGGGGGCTAGTTACAATGAGCAGTTCTTC.